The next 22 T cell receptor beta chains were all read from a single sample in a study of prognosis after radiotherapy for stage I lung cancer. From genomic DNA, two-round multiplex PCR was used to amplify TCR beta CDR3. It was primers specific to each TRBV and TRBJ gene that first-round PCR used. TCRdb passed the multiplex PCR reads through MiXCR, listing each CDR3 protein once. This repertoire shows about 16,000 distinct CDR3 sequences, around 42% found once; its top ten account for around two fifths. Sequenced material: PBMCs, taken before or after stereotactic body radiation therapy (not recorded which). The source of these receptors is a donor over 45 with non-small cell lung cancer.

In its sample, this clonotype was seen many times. The CDR3 DNA reads as TGCAGTGCTAGAGCCGGGACAGGCGGAAATCAGCCCCAGCATTTT. This codes for CSARAGTGGNQPQHF. The J gene is TRBJ1-5, the V gene TRBV20-1, with 8 bases lining up with TRBD1. V dropped 1 base and J dropped 4; count of bases not matched to a gene: 6. The germline V gene encodes CDR1 DFQATT and CDR2 SNEGSKA (reference sequence). The CDR3 length is 15 residues.

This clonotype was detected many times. The CDR3 sequence: CASSLPGQQINEAFF. CDR3 sequence (DNA): TGTGCCAGCAGCTTGCCGGGACAACAAATTAATGAAGCTTTCTTT. The chain links TRBV28 to TRBJ1-1; TRBD1 might be the D (6 bases). The V gene's germline CDR1 is MDHEN and CDR2 SYDVKM. The CDR3 is 15 amino acids. Trimming took 6 bases from V and 7 from J, leaving 21 bases between them.

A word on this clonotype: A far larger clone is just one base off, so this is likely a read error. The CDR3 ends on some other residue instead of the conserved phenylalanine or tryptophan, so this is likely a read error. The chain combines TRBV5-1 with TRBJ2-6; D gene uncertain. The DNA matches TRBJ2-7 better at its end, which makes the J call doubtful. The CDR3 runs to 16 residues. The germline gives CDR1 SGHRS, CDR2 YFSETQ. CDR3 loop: CASSLEQSVRASEQYL. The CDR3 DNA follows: TGCGCCAGCAGCTTGGAACAATCGGTCCGGGCGTCCGAGCAGTACCTC.

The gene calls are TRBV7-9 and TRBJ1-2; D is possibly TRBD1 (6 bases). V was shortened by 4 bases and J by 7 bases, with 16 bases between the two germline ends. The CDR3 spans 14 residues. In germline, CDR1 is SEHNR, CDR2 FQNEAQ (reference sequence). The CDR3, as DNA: TGTGCCAGCAGCTCCCAACCTGGGGGGCTTGGCTACACCTTC. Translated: CASSSQPGGLGYTF.

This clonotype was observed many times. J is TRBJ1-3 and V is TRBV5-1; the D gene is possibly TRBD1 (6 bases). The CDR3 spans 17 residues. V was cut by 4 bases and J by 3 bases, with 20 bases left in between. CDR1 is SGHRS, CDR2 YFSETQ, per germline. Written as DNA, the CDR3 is TGCGCCAGCAGCCGAGGGTCATCAGGGGTCGGTGGAAACACCATATATTTT. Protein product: CASSRGSSGVGGNTIYF. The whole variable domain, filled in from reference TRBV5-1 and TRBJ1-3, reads KAGVTQTPRYLIKTRGQQVTLSCSPISGHRSVSWYQQTPGQGLQFLFEYFSETQRNKGNFPGRFSGRQFSNSRSEMNVSTLELGDSALYLCASSRGSSGVGGNTIYFGEGSWLTVV.

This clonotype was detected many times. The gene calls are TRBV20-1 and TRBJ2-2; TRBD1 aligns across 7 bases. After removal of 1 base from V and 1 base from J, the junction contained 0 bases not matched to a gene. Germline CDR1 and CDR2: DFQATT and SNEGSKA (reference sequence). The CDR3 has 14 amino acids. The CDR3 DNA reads TGCAGTGCTAGAGGGACAGGGAACACCGGGGAGCTGTTTTTT. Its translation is CSARGTGNTGELFF.

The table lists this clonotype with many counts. The CDR3 DNA follows: TGTGCCAGCAGCCAGGACCCCCGGGAGACCCAGTACTTC. As protein: CASSQDPRETQYF. V is TRBV7-2 and J is TRBJ2-5; D gene unclear. Germline V gene data show CDR1 as SGHTA and CDR2 as FQGNSA. This CDR3 comprises 13 residues. Trimming cost V 5 bases and J 5 bases, with 12 bases left between them.

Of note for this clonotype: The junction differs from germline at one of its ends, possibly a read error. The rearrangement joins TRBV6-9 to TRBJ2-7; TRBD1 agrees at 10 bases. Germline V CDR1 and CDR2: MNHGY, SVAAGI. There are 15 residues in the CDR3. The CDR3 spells CASSYEGQGPYQQYF. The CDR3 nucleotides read TGTGCCAGTAGTTACGAGGGACAGGGGCCCTACCAGCAGTACTTC.

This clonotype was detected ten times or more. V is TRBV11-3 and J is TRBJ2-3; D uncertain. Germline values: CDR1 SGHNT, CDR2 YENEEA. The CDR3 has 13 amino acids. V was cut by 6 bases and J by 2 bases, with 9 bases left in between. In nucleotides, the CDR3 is TGTGCCAGCAGTCAAACAGCCACAGATACGCAGTATTTT. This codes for CASSQTATDTQYF.

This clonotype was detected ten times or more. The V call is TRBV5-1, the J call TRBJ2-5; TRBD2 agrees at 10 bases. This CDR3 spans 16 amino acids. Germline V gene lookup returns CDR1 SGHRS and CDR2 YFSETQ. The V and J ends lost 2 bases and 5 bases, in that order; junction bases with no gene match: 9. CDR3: CASSLRAGGPDETQYF. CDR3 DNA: TGCGCCAGCAGCTTAAGAGCGGGGGGGCCGGATGAGACCCAGTACTTC.

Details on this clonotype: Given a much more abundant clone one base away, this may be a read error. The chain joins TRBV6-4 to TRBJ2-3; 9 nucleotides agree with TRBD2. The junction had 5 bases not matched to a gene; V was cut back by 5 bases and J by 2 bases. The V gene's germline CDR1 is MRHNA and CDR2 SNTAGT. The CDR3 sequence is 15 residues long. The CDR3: CASSNTSGPTDTQYF. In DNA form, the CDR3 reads TGTGCCAGCAGTAATACTAGCGGGCCCACAGATACGCAGTATTTT.

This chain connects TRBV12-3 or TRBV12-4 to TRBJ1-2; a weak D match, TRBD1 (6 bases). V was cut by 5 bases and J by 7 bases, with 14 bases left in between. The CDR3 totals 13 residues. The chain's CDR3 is CASSPRGGVGYTF. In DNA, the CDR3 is TGTGCCAGCAGTCCAAGGGGGGGGGTTGGCTACACCTTC.

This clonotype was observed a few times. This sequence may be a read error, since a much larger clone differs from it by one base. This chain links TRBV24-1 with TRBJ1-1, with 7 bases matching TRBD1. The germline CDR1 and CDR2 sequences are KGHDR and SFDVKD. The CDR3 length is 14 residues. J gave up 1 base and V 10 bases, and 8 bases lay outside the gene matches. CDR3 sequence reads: CATRSDRENTEAFF. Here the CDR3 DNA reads TGTGCCACACGATCAGACAGGGAGAACACTGAAGCTTTCTTT.

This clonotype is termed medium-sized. CDR3 nucleotides: TGTGCCAGCAGTTTAGGGGGGAACAGCAACTATGGCTACACCTTC. Protein sequence: CASSLGGNSNYGYTF. This rearrangement joins TRBV27 to TRBJ1-2; a weak D match, TRBD1 (5 bases). With 2 bases removed from V and 2 bases from J, the gap between germline ends came to 12 bases. There are 15 residues in the CDR3. Germline values: CDR1 MNHEY, CDR2 SMNVEV (reference sequence).

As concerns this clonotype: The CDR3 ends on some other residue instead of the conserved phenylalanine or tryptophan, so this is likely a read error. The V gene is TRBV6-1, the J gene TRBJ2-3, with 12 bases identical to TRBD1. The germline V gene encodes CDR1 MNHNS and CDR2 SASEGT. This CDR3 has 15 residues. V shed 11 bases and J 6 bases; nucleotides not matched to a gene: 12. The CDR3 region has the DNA TGTGCCTGCGGTCCGGGACAGGGGGCGTGGGATACGCAGTATTTG. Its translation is CACGPGQGAWDTQYL.

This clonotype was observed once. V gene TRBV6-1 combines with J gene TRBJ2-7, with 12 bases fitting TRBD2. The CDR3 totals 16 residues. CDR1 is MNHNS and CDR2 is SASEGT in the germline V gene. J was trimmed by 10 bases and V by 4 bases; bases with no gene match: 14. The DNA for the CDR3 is TGTGCCAGCAGTGCCGGACTAGCGGGAACCTACTACTATCAGTACTTC. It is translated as CASSAGLAGTYYYQYF.

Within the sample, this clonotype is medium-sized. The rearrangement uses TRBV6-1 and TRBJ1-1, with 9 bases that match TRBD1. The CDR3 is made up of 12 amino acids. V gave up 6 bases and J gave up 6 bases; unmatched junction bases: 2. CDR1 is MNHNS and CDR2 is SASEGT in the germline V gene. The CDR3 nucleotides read TGTGCCAGCAGAAGACAGGGGGCTGAAGCTTTCTTT. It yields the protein CASRRQGAEAFF.

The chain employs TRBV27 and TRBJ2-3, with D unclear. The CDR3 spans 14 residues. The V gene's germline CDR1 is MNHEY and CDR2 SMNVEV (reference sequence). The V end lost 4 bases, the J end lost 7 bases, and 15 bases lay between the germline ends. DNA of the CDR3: TGTGCCAGCAGTTGTACTATCGGTGCACATACGCAGTATTTT. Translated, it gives CASSCTIGAHTQYF.

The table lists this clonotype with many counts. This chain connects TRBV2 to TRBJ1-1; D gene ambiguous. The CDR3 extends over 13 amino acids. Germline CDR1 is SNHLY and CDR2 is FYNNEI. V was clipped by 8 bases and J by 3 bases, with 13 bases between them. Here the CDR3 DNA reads TGTGCCAGCTCGGGAAGCCGGGACACTGAAGCTTTCTTT. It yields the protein CASSGSRDTEAFF.

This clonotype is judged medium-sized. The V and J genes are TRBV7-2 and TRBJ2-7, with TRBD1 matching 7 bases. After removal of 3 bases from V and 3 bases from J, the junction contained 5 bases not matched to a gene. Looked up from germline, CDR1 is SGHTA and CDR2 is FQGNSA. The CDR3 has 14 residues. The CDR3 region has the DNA TGTGCCAGCAGCTTCACGGGACAGATCTACGAGCAGTACTTC. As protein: CASSFTGQIYEQYF.

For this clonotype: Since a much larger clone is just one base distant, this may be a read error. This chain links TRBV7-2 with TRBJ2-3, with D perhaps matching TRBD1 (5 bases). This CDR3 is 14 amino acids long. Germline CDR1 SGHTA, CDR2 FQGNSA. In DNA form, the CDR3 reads TGTGCCAGCAGCTTCAGATCCAGCACAGGTACGCAGTATTTT. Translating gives CASSFRSSTGTQYF.

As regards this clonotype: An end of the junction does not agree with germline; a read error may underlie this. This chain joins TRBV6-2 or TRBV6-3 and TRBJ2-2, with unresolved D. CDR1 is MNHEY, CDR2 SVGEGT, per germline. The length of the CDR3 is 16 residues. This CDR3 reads CASRPGQRPNTGELFF. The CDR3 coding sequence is TGTGCCAGCAGACCTGGGCAACGACCGAATACCGGGGAGCTGTTTTTT.